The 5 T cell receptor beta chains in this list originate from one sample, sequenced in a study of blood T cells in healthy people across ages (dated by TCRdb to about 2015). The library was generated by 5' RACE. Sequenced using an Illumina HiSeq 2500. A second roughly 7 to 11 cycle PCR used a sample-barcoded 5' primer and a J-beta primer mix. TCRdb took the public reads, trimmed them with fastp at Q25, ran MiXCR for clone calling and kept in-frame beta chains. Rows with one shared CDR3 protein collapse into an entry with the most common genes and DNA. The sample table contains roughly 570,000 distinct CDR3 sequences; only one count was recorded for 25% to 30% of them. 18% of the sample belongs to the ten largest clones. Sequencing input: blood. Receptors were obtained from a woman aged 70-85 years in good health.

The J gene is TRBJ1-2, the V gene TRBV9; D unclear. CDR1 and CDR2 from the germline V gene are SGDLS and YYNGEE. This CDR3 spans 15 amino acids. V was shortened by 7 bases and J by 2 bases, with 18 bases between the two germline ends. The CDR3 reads CASASGGERNYGYTF. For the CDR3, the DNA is TGTGCCAGCGCCTCAGGTGGGGAGAGGAACTATGGCTACACCTTC. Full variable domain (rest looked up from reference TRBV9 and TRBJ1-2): DSGVTQTPKHLITATGQRVTLRCSPRSGDLSVYWYQQSLDQGLQFLIQYYNGEERAKGNILERFSAQQFPDLHSELNLSSLELGDSALYFCASASGGERNYGYTFGSGTRLTVV.

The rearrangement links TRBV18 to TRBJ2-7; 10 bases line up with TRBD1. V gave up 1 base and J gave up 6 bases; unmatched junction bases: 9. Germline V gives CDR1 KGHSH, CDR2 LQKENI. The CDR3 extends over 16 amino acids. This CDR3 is CASSPQTGGQSTEQYF. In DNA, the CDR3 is TGTGCCAGCTCACCACAGACAGGGGGCCAGTCTACCGAGCAGTACTTC.

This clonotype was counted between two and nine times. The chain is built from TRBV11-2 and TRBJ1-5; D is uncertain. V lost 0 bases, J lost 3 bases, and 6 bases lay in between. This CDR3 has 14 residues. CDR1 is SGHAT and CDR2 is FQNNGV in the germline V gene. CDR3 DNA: TGTGCCAGCAGCTTAGACACCAACAATCAGCCCCAGCATTTT. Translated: CASSLDTNNQPQHF.

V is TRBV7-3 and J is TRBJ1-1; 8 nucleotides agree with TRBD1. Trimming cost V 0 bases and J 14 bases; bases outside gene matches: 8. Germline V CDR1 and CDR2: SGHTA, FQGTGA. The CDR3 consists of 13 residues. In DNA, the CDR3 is TGTGCCAGCAGCTTAACTCAGGGACAGGTTCGATTCTTT. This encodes CASSLTQGQVRFF.

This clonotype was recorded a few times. The CDR3 region is CASSTLTADYEQYF. The CDR3, as DNA: TGCGCCAGCAGCACCTTAACAGCAGACTACGAGCAGTACTTC. V and J are TRBV5-1 and TRBJ2-5, with D uncertain. The last part of the DNA fits TRBJ2-7 better; the J call may be wrong. CDR3 length: 14 amino acids. Germline CDR1 reads SGHRS; CDR2 reads YFSETQ.